The rows below give T cell receptor beta chains drawn from one sample of a study of T cell responses to AZD1222 COVID-19 vaccine. The assay was immunoSEQ multiplex PCR, and TCRdb's table has in-frame clones only and misses some. The table includes about 67,000 clones, around 84% detected once. This material consisted of peripheral blood, taken on day 0 of AZD1222 vaccination. The receptors here all came from an adult in good health. Both conserved end residues are part of each CDR3. The order of the fields is J gene, clone size, V gene, D gene, CDR3 protein, CDR3 DNA. A D gene is named only where the DNA matches it firmly. Expanded clones are given a class, and other clones once, few, many or no size at all.

>TRBJ1-4|-|TRBV4-2|-
CASSRSRGAMDEKLFF
TGTGCCAGCAGCCGATCCAGGGGCGCGATGGATGAAAAACTGTTTTTT
>TRBJ2-1|-|TRBV7-9|TRBD2
CASSSTSGRSYNEQFF
TGTGCCAGCAGTTCAACTAGCGGGAGGTCCTACAATGAGCAGTTCTTC
>TRBJ1-5|-|TRBV28|-
CASSPSNRGNQPQHF
TGTGCCAGCAGTCCTTCTAACAGAGGCAATCAGCCCCAGCATTTT
>TRBJ2-7|-|TRBV27|-
CASSLSYSYEQYF
TGTGCCAGCAGCTTATCTTACTCCTACGAGCAGTACTTC
>TRBJ1-2|-|TRBV28|-
CASSLWSGGNGYTF
TGTGCCAGCAGTTTGTGGTCCGGAGGAAATGGCTACACCTTC
>TRBJ2-7|-|TRBV27|TRBD1
CASSLSPGQEVYEQYF
TGTGCCAGCAGTTTATCCCCGGGACAGGAGGTCTACGAGCAGTACTTC
>TRBJ2-1|-|TRBV2|TRBD2
CASRSGTSGYNEQFF
TGTGCCAGCAGGTCCGGGACTAGCGGTTACAATGAGCAGTTCTTC
>TRBJ2-7|few|TRBV5-6|-
CASSLVDSYEQYF
TGTGCCAGCAGCTTGGTGGACAGCTACGAGCAGTACTTC
>TRBJ2-4|-|TRBV7-2|-
CASSLGFRGADIQYF
TGTGCCAGCAGCTTAGGGTTTCGGGGGGCAGACATTCAGTACTTC
>TRBJ1-2|-|TRBV6-1|-
CASSEGGGLYGYTF
TGTGCCAGCAGTGAAGGGGGAGGCCTCTATGGCTACACCTTC
>TRBJ2-2|few|TRBV6-2/TRBV6-3|TRBD2
CASSYLAGDTGELFF
TGTGCCAGCAGTTACCTCGCGGGAGACACCGGGGAGCTGTTTTTT
>TRBJ1-5|-|TRBV5-1|-
CASSLEPTGNQPQHF
TGCGCCAGCAGCTTGGAACCGACAGGCAATCAGCCCCAGCATTTT
>TRBJ1-1|-|TRBV3-1/TRBV3-2|-
CASSRGSGAFF
TGTGCCAGCAGTCGAGGTAGTGGGGCTTTCTTT
>TRBJ2-7|-|TRBV27|TRBD2
CASSLMRGTGEQYF
TGTGCCAGCAGTTTAATGCGGGGGACGGGAGAGCAGTACTTC
>TRBJ1-2|-|TRBV11-2|-
CASSLWVNYGYTF
TGTGCCAGCAGCTTATGGGTAAACTATGGCTACACCTTC
>TRBJ1-5|medium-sized|TRBV7-9|-
CASSPGGGYSNQPQHF
TGTGCCAGCAGCCCGGGCGGGGGATATAGCAATCAGCCCCAGCATTTT
>TRBJ1-6|-|TRBV7-2|-
CASSLVRQSLGNSPLHF
TGTGCCAGCAGCTTAGTTCGACAGTCTCTGGGGAATTCACCCCTCCACTTT
>TRBJ1-2|-|TRBV14|-
CASSQGAWYGYTF
TGTGCCAGCAGCCAGGGGGCTTGGTATGGCTACACCTTC
>TRBJ2-7|few|TRBV5-6|TRBD2
CASSLRGDEQYF
TGTGCCAGCAGCTTGCGGGGGGACGAGCAGTACTTC
>TRBJ2-1|-|TRBV5-4|-
CASSLGGLRYNEQFF
TGTGCCAGCAGCCTCGGGGGCCTTCGATACAATGAGCAGTTCTTC
>TRBJ1-1|-|TRBV4-3|TRBD1
CASSRQGQGGTEAFF
TGCGCCAGCAGCCGGCAAGGACAGGGGGGGACTGAAGCTTTCTTT
>TRBJ2-3|few|TRBV3-1/TRBV3-2|TRBD2
CASSPGGWGSTDTQYF
TGTGCCAGCAGCCCCGGGGGGTGGGGAAGCACAGATACGCAGTATTTT
>TRBJ1-3|-|TRBV4-3|-
CASSQDETGGNTIYF
TGCGCCAGCAGCCAAGATGAGACAGGTGGAAACACCATATATTTT
>TRBJ2-7|-|TRBV10-1|-
CASSESRVTEQYF
TGCGCCAGCAGTGAATCCAGAGTAACCGAGCAGTACTTC
>TRBJ1-1|-|TRBV12-3/TRBV12-4|TRBD1
CASTPFRGAEAFF
TGTGCCAGCACCCCATTCAGGGGGGCTGAAGCTTTCTTT
>TRBJ2-3|-|TRBV24-1|-
CATSDYGTDTQYF
TGTGCCACCAGTGACTACGGCACAGATACGCAGTATTTT
>TRBJ1-2|-|TRBV4-3|-
CASSQESGGTGGYTF
TGCGCCAGCAGCCAAGAAAGCGGAGGGACGGGTGGCTACACCTTC
>TRBJ2-7|-|TRBV28|-
CASSLWRSSYEQYF
TGTGCCAGCAGTTTATGGCGGAGCTCCTACGAGCAGTACTTC
>TRBJ1-5|-|TRBV3-1/TRBV3-2|-
CASSPKWPQHF
TGTGCCAGCAGCCCCAAATGGCCCCAGCATTTT
>TRBJ1-2|-|TRBV3-1/TRBV3-2|-
CASSQGTGRLAGYTF
TGTGCCAGCAGCCAAGGCACAGGGAGGTTAGCTGGCTACACCTTC
>TRBJ1-5|few|TRBV5-1|-
CASSFSSNQPQHF
TGCGCCAGCAGCTTTAGTAGCAATCAGCCCCAGCATTTT
>TRBJ1-1|-|TRBV11-3|TRBD1
CASSLTGVTEAFF
TGTGCCAGCAGCCTTACAGGGGTCACTGAAGCTTTCTTT
>TRBJ1-5|few|TRBV18|-
CASKGPDSNQPQHF
TGTGCCAGCAAAGGGCCTGATAGCAATCAGCCCCAGCATTTT
>TRBJ2-1|medium-sized|TRBV19|-
CASSIGGNYNEQFF
TGTGCCAGTAGTATTGGCGGGAATTACAATGAGCAGTTCTTC
>TRBJ1-1|-|TRBV28|-
CASSFLRGLGVNTEAFF
TGTGCCAGCAGTTTCCTCCGGGGGCTCGGAGTGAACACTGAAGCTTTCTTT
>TRBJ2-2|once|TRBV18|-
CASSPRAEAGELFF
TGTGCCAGCTCACCCAGGGCCGAGGCCGGGGAGCTGTTTTTT
>TRBJ1-2|-|TRBV6-6|-
CASSYRVIYGYTF
TGTGCCAGCAGTTACAGGGTGATCTATGGCTACACCTTC
>TRBJ1-1|-|TRBV11-2|-
CASTDGFDGTEAFF
TGTGCCAGCACTGATGGGTTCGATGGCACTGAAGCTTTCTTT
>TRBJ1-2|few|TRBV3-1/TRBV3-2|TRBD1
CASSLYRGGYGYTF
TGTGCCAGCAGCCTATACAGGGGCGGCTATGGCTACACCTTC
>TRBJ1-5|-|TRBV28|TRBD1
CASRGTGGGQPQHF
TGTGCCAGCAGGGGGACAGGGGGCGGGCAGCCCCAGCATTTT
>TRBJ1-4|-|TRBV11-2|TRBD1
CASSPTGPYNEKLFF
TGTGCCAGCAGCCCGACAGGGCCCTATAATGAAAAACTGTTTTTT
>TRBJ2-5|-|TRBV6-1|TRBD1
CASRKGQAQETQYF
TGTGCCAGCAGGAAGGGACAGGCCCAAGAGACCCAGTACTTC
>TRBJ2-2|-|TRBV28|-
CASSLPRANTGELFF
TGTGCCAGCAGTTTGCCGCGTGCGAACACCGGGGAGCTGTTTTTT
>TRBJ2-2|-|TRBV28|-
CASSFYGSRHGELFF
TGTGCCAGCAGTTTCTACGGGTCGAGGCACGGGGAGCTGTTTTTT
>TRBJ2-1|few|TRBV5-6|-
CASSLMGTGSHNEQFF
TGTGCCAGCAGCTTAATGGGTACAGGGTCCCACAATGAGCAGTTCTTC
>TRBJ1-6|-|TRBV3-1/TRBV3-2|-
CASSQDEIPRPLHF
TGTGCCAGCAGCCAAGATGAGATCCCTAGGCCCCTCCACTTT
>TRBJ2-7|-|TRBV27|TRBD2
CASSSPGRGTYEQYF
TGTGCCAGCAGTTCACCCGGGAGGGGCACCTACGAGCAGTACTTC
>TRBJ1-6|-|TRBV7-6|-
CASSFLDSPLHF
TGTGCCAGCAGCTTTTTAGATTCACCCCTCCACTTT
>TRBJ2-7|-|TRBV10-3|-
CAISSGYEQYF
TGTGCCATCAGTTCAGGGTACGAGCAGTACTTC
>TRBJ2-6|-|TRBV7-9|TRBD1
CASSLWDRVGSGANVLTF
TGTGCCAGCAGCTTATGGGACAGGGTGGGCTCTGGGGCCAACGTCCTGACTTTC
>TRBJ2-7|-|TRBV19|-
CATEDLGTYEQYF
TGTGCCACTGAGGACCTGGGGACCTACGAGCAGTACTTC
>TRBJ1-2|once|TRBV6-6|TRBD1
CASSSLGTGNGYTF
TGTGCCAGCAGTTCTCTCGGGACAGGGAATGGCTACACCTTC
>TRBJ2-3|-|TRBV19|-
CASSIRAGPSPDTQYF
TGTGCCAGTAGTATAAGGGCCGGGCCGAGTCCAGATACGCAGTATTTT
>TRBJ2-1|-|TRBV19|-
CASSIVPGRGYEQFF
TGTGCCAGTAGTATAGTTCCAGGTCGAGGGTATGAGCAGTTCTTC
>TRBJ2-7|-|TRBV28|TRBD2
CASSFFSGRAYEQYF
TGTGCCAGCAGTTTTTTTAGCGGGAGAGCGTACGAGCAGTACTTC
>TRBJ2-7|-|TRBV6-5|-
CASMGLNSYEQYF
TGTGCCAGCATGGGACTGAACTCCTACGAGCAGTACTTC
>TRBJ2-2|-|TRBV7-2|-
CASSFRGVTGELFF
TGTGCCAGCAGCTTCAGGGGAGTGACCGGGGAGCTGTTTTTT